The subject of this entry is one TCR beta chain. As yet, its antigen is unknown. A single heparinised draw of approximately 100 mL on average was taken per donor. Of the isolated RNA, all was reverse transcribed, and so the sequenced material was expressed TCRB transcripts. Using immunoSEQ multiplex PCR, the repertoire was profiled, and TCRdb retains in-frame clones only, with some absent. The sample has about 230,000 clones, 16% seen once; the top ten hold 0.085%. This sample stems from a study of beta chain features in type 1 diabetes. Notes on the study in general: Shortening that was moderate but significant affected the TCRB CDR3s of Type 1 diabetes patients in all four CD4+ subsets. The naive, central memory and Treg TCRB repertoires of patients appeared to be more similar to one another than those of healthy donors.

The CDR3 extends over 16 amino acids. Trimming shortened V by 0 bases and J by 4 bases, and 13 bases separated the two germline ends. The germline CDR1 and CDR2 sequences are LNHNV and YYDKDF (reference sequence). Sequences were obtained from naive CD4+ T cells from blood. The chain is built from TRBV15 and TRBJ1-5; D gene ambiguous. The TCR comes from a man younger than 40 with type 1 diabetes. The CDR3 sequence is CATSRDGAGLNQPQHF. DNA for the CDR3: TGTGCCACCAGCAGAGATGGAGCGGGGTTGAATCAGCCCCAGCATTTT.